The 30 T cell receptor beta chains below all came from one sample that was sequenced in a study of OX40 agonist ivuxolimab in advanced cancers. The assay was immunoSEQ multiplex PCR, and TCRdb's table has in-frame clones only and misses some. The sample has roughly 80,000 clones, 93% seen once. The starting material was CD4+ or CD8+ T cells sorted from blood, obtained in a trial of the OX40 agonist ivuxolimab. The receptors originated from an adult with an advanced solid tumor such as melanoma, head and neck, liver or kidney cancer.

The CDR3 is CASSLPLGLTGGAETQYF. In nucleotides, the CDR3 is TGTGCCAGCAGCTTGCCCCTGGGATTGACAGGGGGAGCAGAGACCCAGTACTTC. V gene TRBV7-8 combines with J gene TRBJ2-5; 9 nucleotides align to TRBD1. CDR1 SGHVS and CDR2 FQNEAQ come from the germline V gene. The V segment lost 3 bases and the J segment 4 bases; nucleotides outside the gene matches: 15. The CDR3 is 18 residues long.

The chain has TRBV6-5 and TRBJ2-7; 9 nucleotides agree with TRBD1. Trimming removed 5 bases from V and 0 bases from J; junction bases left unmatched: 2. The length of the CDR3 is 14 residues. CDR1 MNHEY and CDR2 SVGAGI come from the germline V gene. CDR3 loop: CASSPGQGSYEQYF. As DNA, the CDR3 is TGTGCCAGCAGTCCGGGACAGGGCTCCTACGAGCAGTACTTC.

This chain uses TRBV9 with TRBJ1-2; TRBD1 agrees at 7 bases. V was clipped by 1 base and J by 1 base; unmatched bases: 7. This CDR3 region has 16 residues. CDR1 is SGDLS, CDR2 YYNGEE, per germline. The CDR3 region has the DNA TGTGCCAGCAGCGTAAATCGGGACAGACATAACTATGGCTACACCTTC. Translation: CASSVNRDRHNYGYTF.

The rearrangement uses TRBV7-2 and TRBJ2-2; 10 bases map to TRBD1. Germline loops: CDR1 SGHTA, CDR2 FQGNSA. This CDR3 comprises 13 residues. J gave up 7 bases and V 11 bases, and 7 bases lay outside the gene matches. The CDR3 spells CAARTGGVGELFF. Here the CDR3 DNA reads TGTGCCGCGAGGACAGGGGGTGTCGGGGAGCTGTTTTTT.

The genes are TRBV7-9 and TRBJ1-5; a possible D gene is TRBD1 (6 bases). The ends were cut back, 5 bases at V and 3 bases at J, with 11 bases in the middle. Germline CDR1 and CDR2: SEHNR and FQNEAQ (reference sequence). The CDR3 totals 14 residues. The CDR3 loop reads CASSRGGTNQPQHF. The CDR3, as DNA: TGTGCCAGCAGCCGAGGGGGGACCAATCAGCCCCAGCATTTT.

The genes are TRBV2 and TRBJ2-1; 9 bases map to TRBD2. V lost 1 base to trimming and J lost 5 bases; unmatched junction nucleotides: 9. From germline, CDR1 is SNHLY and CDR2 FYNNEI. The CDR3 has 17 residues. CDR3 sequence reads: CASSEGGGAYNDNEQFF. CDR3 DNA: TGTGCCAGCAGTGAAGGCGGGGGGGCTTATAATGACAATGAGCAGTTCTTC.

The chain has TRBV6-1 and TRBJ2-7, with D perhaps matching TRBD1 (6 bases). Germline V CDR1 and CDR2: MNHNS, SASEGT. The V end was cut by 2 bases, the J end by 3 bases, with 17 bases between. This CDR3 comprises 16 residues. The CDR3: CASSESRTDYYYEQYF. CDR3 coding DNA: TGTGCCAGCAGTGAATCTCGGACAGATTACTACTACGAGCAGTACTTC.

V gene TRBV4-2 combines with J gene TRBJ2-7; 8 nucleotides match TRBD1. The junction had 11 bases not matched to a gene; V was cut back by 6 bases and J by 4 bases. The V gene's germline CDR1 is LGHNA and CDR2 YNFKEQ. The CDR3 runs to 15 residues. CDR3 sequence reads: CASSNRQGMVYEQYF. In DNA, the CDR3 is TGTGCCAGCAGTAACCGACAGGGGATGGTATACGAGCAGTACTTC.

DNA for the CDR3: TGTGCCAGCAGCCCCCTCAGACAGGGCAGCTACGAGCAGTACTTC. The encoded protein is CASSPLRQGSYEQYF. The rearrangement uses TRBV7-9 and TRBJ2-7, with 7 bases lining up with TRBD1. The CDR3 is 15 residues long. CDR1 SEHNR and CDR2 FQNEAQ come from the germline V gene (reference sequence). The V and J ends lost 5 bases and 3 bases, in that order; junction bases with no gene match: 10.

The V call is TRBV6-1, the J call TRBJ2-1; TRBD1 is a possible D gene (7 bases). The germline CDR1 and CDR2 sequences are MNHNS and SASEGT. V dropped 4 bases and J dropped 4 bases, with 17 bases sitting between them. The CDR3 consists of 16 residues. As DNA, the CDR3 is TGTGCCAGCAGTGTTCGGCAGGGGGGAGGATACAATGAGCAGTTCTTC. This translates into CASSVRQGGGYNEQFF.

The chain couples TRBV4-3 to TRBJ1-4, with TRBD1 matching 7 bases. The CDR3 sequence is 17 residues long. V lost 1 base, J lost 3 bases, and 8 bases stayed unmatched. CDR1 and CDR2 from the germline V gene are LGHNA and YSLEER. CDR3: CASSQVFEGAANEKLFF. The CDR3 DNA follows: TGCGCCAGCAGCCAAGTTTTCGAGGGGGCGGCTAATGAAAAACTGTTTTTT.

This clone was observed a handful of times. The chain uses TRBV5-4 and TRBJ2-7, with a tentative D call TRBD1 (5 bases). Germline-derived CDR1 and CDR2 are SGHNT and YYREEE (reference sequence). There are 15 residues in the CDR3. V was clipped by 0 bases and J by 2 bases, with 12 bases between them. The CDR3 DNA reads TGTGCCAGCAGCTTGGCCCAGGGCGGCCCCTACGAGCAGTACTTC. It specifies CASSLAQGGPYEQYF.

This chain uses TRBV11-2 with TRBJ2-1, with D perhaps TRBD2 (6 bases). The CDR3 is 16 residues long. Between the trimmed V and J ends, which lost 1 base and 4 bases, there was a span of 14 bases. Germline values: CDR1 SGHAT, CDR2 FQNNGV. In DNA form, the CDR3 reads TGTGCCAGCAGCTTAGCTTGGGACTTACAATACAATGAGCAGTTCTTC. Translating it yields CASSLAWDLQYNEQFF. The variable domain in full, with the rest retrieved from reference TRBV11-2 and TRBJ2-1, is EAGVAQSPRYKIIEKRQSVAFWCNPISGHATLYWYQQILGQGPKLLIQFQNNGVVDDSQLPKDRFSAERLKGVDSTLKIQPAKLEDSAVYLCASSLAWDLQYNEQFFGPGTRLTVL.

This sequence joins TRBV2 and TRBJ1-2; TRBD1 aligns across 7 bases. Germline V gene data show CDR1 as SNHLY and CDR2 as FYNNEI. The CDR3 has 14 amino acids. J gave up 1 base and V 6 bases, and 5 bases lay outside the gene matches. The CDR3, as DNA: TGTGCCAGCAGCGACGACAGGGTTAACTATGGCTACACCTTC. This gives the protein CASSDDRVNYGYTF. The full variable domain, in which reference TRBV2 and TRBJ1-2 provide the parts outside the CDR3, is EPEVTQTPSHQVTQMGQEVILRCVPISNHLYFYWYRQILGQKVEFLVSFYNNEISEKSEIFDDQFSVERPDGSNFTLKIRSTKLEDSAMYFCASSDDRVNYGYTFGSGTRLTVV.

The chain's CDR3 is CASSEGGGETQYF. CDR3 in DNA: TGTGCCAGCAGTGAAGGGGGGGGAGAGACCCAGTACTTC. The J gene is TRBJ2-5, the V gene TRBV25-1; 7 nucleotides match TRBD2. The length of the CDR3 is 13 residues. Germline V lookup: CDR1 MGHDK, CDR2 SYGVNS. Losses at the gene ends were 2 bases for V and 4 bases for J; bases not matched to a gene: 1.

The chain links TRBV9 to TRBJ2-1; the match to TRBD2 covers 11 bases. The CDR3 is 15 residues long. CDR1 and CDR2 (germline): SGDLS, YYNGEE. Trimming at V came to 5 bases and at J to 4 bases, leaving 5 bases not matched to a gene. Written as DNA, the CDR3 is TGTGCCAGCAGTCTTAGCGGGGGGGATTACAATGAGCAGTTCTTC. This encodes CASSLSGGDYNEQFF.

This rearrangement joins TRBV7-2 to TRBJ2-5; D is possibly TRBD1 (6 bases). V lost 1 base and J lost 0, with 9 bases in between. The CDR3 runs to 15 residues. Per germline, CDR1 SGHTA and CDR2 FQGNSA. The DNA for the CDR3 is TGTGCCAGCAGCTTAGTGTGGGGGCACCAAGAGACCCAGTACTTC. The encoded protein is CASSLVWGHQETQYF.

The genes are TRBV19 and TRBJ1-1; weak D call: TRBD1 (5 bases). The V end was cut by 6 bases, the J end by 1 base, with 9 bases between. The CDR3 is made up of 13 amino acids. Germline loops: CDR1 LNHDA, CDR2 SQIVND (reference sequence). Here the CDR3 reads CASRLTGNTEAFF. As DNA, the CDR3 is TGTGCCAGTAGACTCACAGGGAACACTGAAGCTTTCTTT. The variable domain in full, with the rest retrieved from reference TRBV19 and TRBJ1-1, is DGGITQSPKYLFRKEGQNVTLSCEQNLNHDAMYWYRQDPGQGLRLIYYSQIVNDFQKGDIAEGYSVSREKKESFPLTVTSAQKNPTAFYLCASRLTGNTEAFFGQGTRLTVV.

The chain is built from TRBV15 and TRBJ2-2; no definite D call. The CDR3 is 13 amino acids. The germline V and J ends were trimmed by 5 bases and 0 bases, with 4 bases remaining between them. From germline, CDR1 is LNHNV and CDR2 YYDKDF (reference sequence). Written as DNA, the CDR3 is TGTGCCACCAGCCCAACGAACACCGGGGAGCTGTTTTTT. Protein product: CATSPTNTGELFF.

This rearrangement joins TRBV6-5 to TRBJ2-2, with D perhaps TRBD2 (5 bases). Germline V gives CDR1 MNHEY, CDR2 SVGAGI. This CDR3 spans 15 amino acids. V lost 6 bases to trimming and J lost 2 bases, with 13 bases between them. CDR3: CASRDLAGNTGELFF. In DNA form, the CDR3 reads TGTGCCAGCAGGGATCTAGCTGGAAACACCGGGGAGCTGTTTTTT.

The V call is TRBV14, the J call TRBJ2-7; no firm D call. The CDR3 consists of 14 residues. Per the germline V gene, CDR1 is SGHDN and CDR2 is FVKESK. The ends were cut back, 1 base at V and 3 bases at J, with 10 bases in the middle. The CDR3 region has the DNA TGTGCCAGCAGCCAAGGGGTCGAGTTCTACGAGCAGTACTTC. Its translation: CASSQGVEFYEQYF.

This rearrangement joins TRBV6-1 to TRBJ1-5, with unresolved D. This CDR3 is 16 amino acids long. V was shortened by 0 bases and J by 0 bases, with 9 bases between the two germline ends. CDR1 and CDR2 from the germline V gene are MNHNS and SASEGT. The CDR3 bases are TGTGCCAGCAGTGAAGCCGCCCCCTATAGCAATCAGCCCCAGCATTTT. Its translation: CASSEAAPYSNQPQHF.

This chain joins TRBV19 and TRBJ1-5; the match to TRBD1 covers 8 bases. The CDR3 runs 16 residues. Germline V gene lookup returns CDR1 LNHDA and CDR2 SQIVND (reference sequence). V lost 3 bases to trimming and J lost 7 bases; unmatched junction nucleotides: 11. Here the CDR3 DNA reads TGTGCCAGTAGTATGGGACGGACAGGGTCTCGCCAGCCCCAGCATTTT. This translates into CASSMGRTGSRQPQHF. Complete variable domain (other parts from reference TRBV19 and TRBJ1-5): DGGITQSPKYLFRKEGQNVTLSCEQNLNHDAMYWYRQDPGQGLRLIYYSQIVNDFQKGDIAEGYSVSREKKESFPLTVTSAQKNPTAFYLCASSMGRTGSRQPQHFGDGTRLSIL.

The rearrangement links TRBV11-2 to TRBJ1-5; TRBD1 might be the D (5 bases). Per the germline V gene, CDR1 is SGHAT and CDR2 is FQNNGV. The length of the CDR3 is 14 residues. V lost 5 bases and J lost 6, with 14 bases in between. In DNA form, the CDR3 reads TGTGCCAGCAGCACTCAGGGATCGGGTCAGCCCCAGCATTTT. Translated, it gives CASSTQGSGQPQHF.

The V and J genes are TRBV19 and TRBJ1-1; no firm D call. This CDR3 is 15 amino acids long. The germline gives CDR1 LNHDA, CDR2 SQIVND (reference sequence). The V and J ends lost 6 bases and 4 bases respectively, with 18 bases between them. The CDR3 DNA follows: TGTGCCAGTAGAACTGTTGACACCCCAAGCACTGAAGCTTTCTTT. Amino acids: CASRTVDTPSTEAFF.

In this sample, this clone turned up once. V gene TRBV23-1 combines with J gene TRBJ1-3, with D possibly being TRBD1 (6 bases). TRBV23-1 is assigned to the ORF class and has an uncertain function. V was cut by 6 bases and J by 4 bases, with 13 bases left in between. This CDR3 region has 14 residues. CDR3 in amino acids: CASSRGLKGNTIYF. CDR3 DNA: TGCGCCAGCAGCAGGGGCTTGAAAGGAAACACCATATATTTT.

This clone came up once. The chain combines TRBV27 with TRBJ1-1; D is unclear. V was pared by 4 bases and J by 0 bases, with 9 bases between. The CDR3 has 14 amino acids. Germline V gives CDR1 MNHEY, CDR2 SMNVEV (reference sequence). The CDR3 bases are TGTGCCAGCAGTTATAGATCCATGAACACTGAAGCTTTCTTT. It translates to CASSYRSMNTEAFF.

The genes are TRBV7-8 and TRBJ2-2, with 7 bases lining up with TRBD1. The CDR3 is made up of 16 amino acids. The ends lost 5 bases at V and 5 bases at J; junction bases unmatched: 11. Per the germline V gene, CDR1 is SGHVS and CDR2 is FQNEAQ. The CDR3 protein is CASSHLTGVKTGELFF. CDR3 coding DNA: TGTGCCAGCAGCCATTTAACAGGGGTGAAGACCGGGGAGCTGTTTTTT. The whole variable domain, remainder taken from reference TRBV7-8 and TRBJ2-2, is GAGVSQSPRYKVAKRGQDVALRCDPISGHVSLFWYQQALGQGPEFLTYFQNEAQLDKSGLPSDRFFAERPEGSVSTLKIQRTQQEDSAVYLCASSHLTGVKTGELFFGEGSRLTVL.

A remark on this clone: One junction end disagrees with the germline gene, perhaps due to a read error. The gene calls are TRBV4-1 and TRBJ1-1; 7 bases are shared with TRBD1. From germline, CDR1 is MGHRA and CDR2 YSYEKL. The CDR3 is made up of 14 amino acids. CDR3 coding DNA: TGCGCCAGCAGCCACCTGACAGGGAATGGAGAAGTTTTCTTT. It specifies CASSHLTGNGEVFF.

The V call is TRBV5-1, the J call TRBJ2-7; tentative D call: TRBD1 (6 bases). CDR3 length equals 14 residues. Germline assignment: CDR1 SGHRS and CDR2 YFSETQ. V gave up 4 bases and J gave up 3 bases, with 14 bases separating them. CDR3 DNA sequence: TGCGCCAGCAGCCCGAGGGACACCTACTACGAGCAGTACTTC. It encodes CASSPRDTYYEQYF.